This T cell receptor beta chain is from a study of cytomegalovirus exposure and HLA in healthy donors. In germline, CDR1 is KGHSH, CDR2 LQKENI. This CDR3 is 15 amino acids long. Trimming took off 4 bases at V and 3 bases at J, with 16 bases between the two ends. PCR involved 60 Vbeta and 13 Jbeta primers. Assay: immunoSEQ multiplex PCR; the TCRdb copy retains only in-frame clones and omits some. The profile shows about 200,000 clones, roughly 85% of them singletons. Sample: PBMCs. The V call is TRBV18, the J call TRBJ2-7; maybe TRBD1 (6 bases). The receptor comes from a man aged 18 to 30 in good health and CMV-seronegative. CDR3 loop: CASSLKAQGNYEQYF. The DNA for the CDR3 is TGTGCCAGCTCACTAAAGGCGCAGGGGAACTACGAGCAGTACTTC.